This record covers a single T cell receptor (beta chain). This sample was taken from a study of control samples from healthy donors and cancer patients. The data were produced by immunoSEQ multiplex PCR, yet TCRdb's version contains in-frame clones alone and is incomplete. Among around 51,000 clones, 80% were seen once, and the ten largest hold around a tenth. This CDR3 spans 16 amino acids. V lost 3 bases, J lost 9 bases, and 9 bases stayed unmatched. Germline V gene lookup returns CDR1 SGHVS and CDR2 FNYEAQ. The sequencing sample was made of blood. The sequence came from a man aged 65 to 79 in good health. The V and J genes are TRBV7-6 and TRBJ2-1; 12 bases are shared with TRBD2. The CDR3 reads CASSLGLAGGQGEQFF. CDR3 DNA sequence: TGTGCCAGCAGCTTGGGGCTAGCGGGGGGGCAGGGTGAGCAGTTCTTC. The variable domain in full, with the rest retrieved from reference TRBV7-6 and TRBJ2-1, is GAGVSQSPRYKVTKRGQDVALRCDPISGHVSLYWYRQALGQGPEFLTYFNYEAQQDKSGLPNDRFSAERPEGSISTLTIQRTEQRDSAMYRCASSLGLAGGQGEQFFGPGTRLTVL.